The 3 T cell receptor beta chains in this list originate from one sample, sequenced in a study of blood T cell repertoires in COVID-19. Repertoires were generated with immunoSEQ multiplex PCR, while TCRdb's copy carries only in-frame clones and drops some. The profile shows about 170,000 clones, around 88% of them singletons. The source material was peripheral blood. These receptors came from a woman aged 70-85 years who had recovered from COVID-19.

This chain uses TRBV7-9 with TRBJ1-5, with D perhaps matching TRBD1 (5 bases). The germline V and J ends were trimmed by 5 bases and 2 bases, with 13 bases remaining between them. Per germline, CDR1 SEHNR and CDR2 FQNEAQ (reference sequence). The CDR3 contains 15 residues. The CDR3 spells CASSQMAGGNQPQHF. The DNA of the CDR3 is TGTGCCAGCAGCCAGATGGCGGGGGGCAATCAGCCCCAGCATTTT.

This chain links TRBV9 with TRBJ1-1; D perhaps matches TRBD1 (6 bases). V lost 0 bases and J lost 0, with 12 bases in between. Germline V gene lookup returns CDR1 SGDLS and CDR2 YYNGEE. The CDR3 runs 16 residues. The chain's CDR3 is CASSVAPTGMNTEAFF. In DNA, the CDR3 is TGTGCCAGCAGCGTAGCCCCGACAGGCATGAACACTGAAGCTTTCTTT.

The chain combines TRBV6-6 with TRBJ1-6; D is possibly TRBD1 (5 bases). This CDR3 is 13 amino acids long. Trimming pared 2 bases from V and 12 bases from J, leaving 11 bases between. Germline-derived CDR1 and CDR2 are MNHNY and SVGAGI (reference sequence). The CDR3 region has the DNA TGTGCCAGCAGTTACGGCCCCGGGGGACCCCTCCACTTT. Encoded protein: CASSYGPGGPLHF.